A selection of T cell receptor beta chains follows, all from one sample in a study of metastatic and nonmetastatic thyroid tumors. With MiXCR, TCRdb reprocessed the PCR reads. The sample has tens of thousands of clones; approximately 30% are singletons. The sample consisted of tumor tissue. The receptors come from a male donor with papillary thyroid cancer or a benign thyroid nodule (not recorded which). Some clones in this sample may be carry-over from other donors' samples. CDR3s include the opening cysteine and the closing phenylalanine or tryptophan. D genes are given only for firm matches. Clone size is given for some rows only: seen once, a few or many times, or a class if the clone is expanded.

TRBJ2-3 | TRBV28 | few | - | TGTGCCAGCAGTTTTCTAGCGTGTACAGGTACGCAGTATTTT | CASSFLACTGTQYF
TRBJ1-2 | TRBV28 | few | TRBD1 | TGTGCCACGCGGGACAGCTTCTTTGGCTACACCTTC | CATRDSFFGYTF
TRBJ2-7 | TRBV3-1 | - | TRBD1 | TGTGCCAGCAGCCGCCGGACAGGGGGAGTGGACGAGCAGTACTTC | CASSRRTGGVDEQYF
TRBJ1-3 | TRBV20-1 | medium-sized | - | TGCAGTGCTAGAGATATACGAGGGAACTCTGGAAACACCATATATTTT | CSARDIRGNSGNTIYF
TRBJ1-1 | TRBV30 | - | - | TGTGCCTGGAGTGGGTCCTCTGCAGCTTTCTTT | CAWSGSSAAFF
TRBJ1-2 | TRBV5-1 | - | - | TGCGCCAGCAGCGTGAGATCGTGGACGGATGGCTACACCTTC | CASSVRSWTDGYTF
TRBJ1-3 | TRBV12-3/TRBV12-4 | - | - | TGTGCCAGCAGCTCCTGGGATGGCGGAAACACCATATATTTT | CASSSWDGGNTIYF
TRBJ2-1 | TRBV6-2/TRBV6-3 | few | TRBD2 | TGTGCCAGCAGTCCCCGGGGGACTAGCGAACCCCCCTACAATGAGCAGTTCTTC | CASSPRGTSEPPYNEQFF
TRBJ1-1 | TRBV6-1 | - | - | TGTGCCAGCAGTGAATCCGGGGACACTGAAGCTTTCTTT | CASSESGDTEAFF
TRBJ2-2 | TRBV6-2/TRBV6-3 | few | TRBD1 | TGTGCCAGCAGGACCGTAACAGGGGGCGATACCGGGGAGCTGTTTTTT | CASRTVTGGDTGELFF
TRBJ2-7 | TRBV2 | - | - | TGTGCCAGCAGGGGCCCCTACGAGCAGTACTTC | CASRGPYEQYF
TRBJ2-1 | TRBV9 | - | - | TGTGCCAGCAGCGGGGCAGGGGTCTCCTACAATGAGCAGTTCTTC | CASSGAGVSYNEQFF
TRBJ2-3 | TRBV5-1 | - | TRBD2 | TGCGCCAGCAGCCCCGGCGGTGATAGCGGGGGGGCAGATACGCAGTATTTT | CASSPGGDSGGADTQYF
TRBJ2-3 | TRBV11-2 | few | TRBD1 | TGTGCCAGCAGCTTAGTTGGCCAGGGGGCTCGGACAGATACGCAGTATTTT | CASSLVGQGARTDTQYF
TRBJ1-6 | TRBV3-1 | - | TRBD1 | TGTGCCAGCAGCCAAGGGACAGGGGATTCACCCCTCCACTTT | CASSQGTGDSPLHF
TRBJ2-2 | TRBV9 | medium-sized | TRBD2 | TGTGCCAGCAGCGTAGAGGGGACTAGCGATATGACCGGGGAGCTGTTTTTT | CASSVEGTSDMTGELFF
TRBJ1-2 | TRBV4-1 | - | TRBD1 | TGCGCCAGCAGCCAAGGGGAAGGGACAGGGAGAGCGGGGGGCTACACCTTC | CASSQGEGTGRAGGYTF
TRBJ2-7 | TRBV18 | medium-sized | - | TGTGCCAGCTCACTTGGGATGAGCGATTCCTACGAGCAGTACTTC | CASSLGMSDSYEQYF
TRBJ1-6 | TRBV28 | - | - | TGTGCCGGAAGTCCCAGGGCTGAGTCACCCCTCCACTTT | CAGSPRAESPLHF
TRBJ1-5 | TRBV4-1 | medium-sized | - | TGCGCCAGCAGCCAAGCACAGTATAGCAATCAGCCCCAGCATTTT | CASSQAQYSNQPQHF
TRBJ2-3 | TRBV6-5 | few | - | TGTGCCAGCAGTTATAGGGCAGGGGACACAGATACGCAGTATTTT | CASSYRAGDTDTQYF
TRBJ1-4 | TRBV27 | many | - | TGTGCCAGCAGACCCCAAGGCGCTGAATTTAATGAAAAACTGTTTTTT | CASRPQGAEFNEKLFF
TRBJ1-6 | TRBV7-3 | - | TRBD1 | TGTGCCAGCAGCATTGGACAGGGGCGGCCCCTCCACTTT | CASSIGQGRPLHF
TRBJ1-5 | TRBV20-1 | - | TRBD1 | TGCAGTGCTAGAACGGGACAGGTCCTCCCCCAGCATTTT | CSARTGQVLPQHF
TRBJ1-5 | TRBV7-9 | - | - | TGTGCCAGCAGCTTTATGGGGCGAGATCAGCCCCAGCATTTT | CASSFMGRDQPQHF
TRBJ2-3 | TRBV5-5 | many | - | TGTGCCAGCAGCTTGGAGCAACTCACAGATACGCAGTATTTT | CASSLEQLTDTQYF
TRBJ2-2 | TRBV19 | few | - | TGTGCCAGTAGTATCCCAGCGAACACCGGGGAGCTGTTTTTT | CASSIPANTGELFF
TRBJ2-7 | TRBV5-1 | - | - | TGCGCCAGCAGGGACCCAGGGGGGACCCTTTACGAGCAGTACTTC | CASRDPGGTLYEQYF
TRBJ2-1 | TRBV2 | - | - | TGTGCCAGCAATAATATAGCGAATGAGCAGTTCTTC | CASNNIANEQFF